The sequence of this T cell receptor (beta chain) was determined in a study of control samples from healthy donors and cancer patients. The method was immunoSEQ multiplex PCR; TCRdb's version includes in-frame clones alone and lacks a portion of them. Counted here are roughly 120,000 clones, about 91% occurring once; the ten biggest clones make up approximately 3.2%. This clone was seen once. Germline lookup yields CDR1 WNHNN and CDR2 SYGVQD (reference sequence). The CDR3 has 14 residues. Trimming removed 8 bases from V and 2 bases from J, with 10 bases in between. Sequencing was done on a sample of blood. This receptor was identified in a man between 40 and 49 years old in good health. The chain links TRBV10-1 to TRBJ1-6; D remains unclear. The CDR3 loop reads CASYLRAYNSPLHF. The CDR3 nucleotides are TGCGCCAGCTATCTTCGGGCCTATAATTCACCCCTCCACTTT.